Listed below are T cell receptor beta chains from one sample, sequenced in a study of T cells in Graves' hyperthyroidism and ophthalmopathy. MiXCR was run by TCRdb on the multiplex PCR reads, yielding one entry per CDR3 protein. The table includes nearly 750,000 distinct CDR3 sequences, roughly a third detected once. What was sequenced was blood. These receptors were collected from a woman aged 40 to 50 with Graves' hyperthyroidism. Each CDR3 is given with its conserved first and last residue. The D gene is left open where the match is weak. Clone sizes are given selectively: once, few, many, or a class where the clone is expanded.

d_gene: NA; abundance: many; j_gene: TRBJ1-3; v_gene: TRBV14; CDR3nt: TGTGCCAGCAGCCGTACACCTCACTCTGGAAACACCATATATTTT; CDR3aa: CASSRTPHSGNTIYF
d_gene: NA; abundance: few; j_gene: TRBJ1-2; v_gene: TRBV19; CDR3nt: TGTGCCAGTAGTATACCTCCCGGGACACCAGCTAACTATGGCTACACCTTC; CDR3aa: CASSIPPGTPANYGYTF
d_gene: NA; abundance: NA; j_gene: TRBJ2-7; v_gene: TRBV2; CDR3nt: TGTGCCAGCAGCCTCCGGGACCAGGGACAGTACTTC; CDR3aa: CASSLRDQGQYF
d_gene: NA; abundance: many; j_gene: TRBJ1-6; v_gene: TRBV7-2; CDR3nt: TGTGCCAGCAGCTCATACACCGAGTGGGAAGAAAATGTTTCACCCCTCCACTTT; CDR3aa: CASSSYTEWEENVSPLHF
d_gene: TRBD2; abundance: NA; j_gene: TRBJ2-1; v_gene: TRBV7-1; CDR3nt: TGTGCCAGCAGCTCGGGACTAGTACAGTTCTTC; CDR3aa: CASSSGLVQFF
d_gene: TRBD1; abundance: NA; j_gene: TRBJ1-4; v_gene: TRBV7-2; CDR3nt: TGTGCCAGCAGCACCCGGACAGGAGCAAATGAAAAACTGTTTTTT; CDR3aa: CASSTRTGANEKLFF
d_gene: NA; abundance: few; j_gene: TRBJ1-4; v_gene: TRBV7-2; CDR3nt: TGTGCCAGCAGCTCTGCCCAGTCTCTTGCGGAAAAACTGTTTTTT; CDR3aa: CASSSAQSLAEKLFF
d_gene: NA; abundance: many; j_gene: TRBJ2-7; v_gene: TRBV15; CDR3nt: TGTGCCACCAGCAGAGATATCAATTCGGTCTCCTACGAGCAGTACTTC; CDR3aa: CATSRDINSVSYEQYF
d_gene: NA; abundance: many; j_gene: TRBJ2-2; v_gene: TRBV29-1; CDR3nt: TGCAGCGTTGCCTTGTTAAGAGTGGGAATGGCCGGGGAGCTGTTTTTT; CDR3aa: CSVALLRVGMAGELFF
d_gene: NA; abundance: many; j_gene: TRBJ1-1; v_gene: TRBV15; CDR3nt: TGTGCCACCAGCAGAGATATACAGGGCACTGAAGCTTTCTTT; CDR3aa: CATSRDIQGTEAFF
d_gene: NA; abundance: many; j_gene: TRBJ1-3; v_gene: TRBV7-9; CDR3nt: TGTGCCAGCACCCGTCAGGGCCACCTGAGGAGAAACACCATATATTTT; CDR3aa: CASTRQGHLRRNTIYF
d_gene: NA; abundance: few; j_gene: TRBJ2-7; v_gene: TRBV7-2; CDR3nt: TGTGCCAGCAGCCCCCTTGGGGGTAGGAGCTCCTACGAGCAGTACTTC; CDR3aa: CASSPLGGRSSYEQYF
d_gene: TRBD2; abundance: NA; j_gene: TRBJ2-1; v_gene: TRBV20-1; CDR3nt: TGCAGTGCTACACCCTCCTCGGGAGGACGGGGGGAGGAGCAGTTCTTC; CDR3aa: CSATPSSGGRGEEQFF
d_gene: TRBD1; abundance: NA; j_gene: TRBJ2-5; v_gene: TRBV19; CDR3nt: TGTGCCAGTAGTATTCTCCCCGGACAGGGTAAAGAGACCCAGTACTTC; CDR3aa: CASSILPGQGKETQYF
d_gene: NA; abundance: NA; j_gene: TRBJ1-1; v_gene: TRBV11-3; CDR3nt: TGTGCCTCCTCTCGGGGGAGCGTAGACACTGAAGCTTTCTTT; CDR3aa: CASSRGSVDTEAFF
d_gene: NA; abundance: few; j_gene: TRBJ1-5; v_gene: TRBV6-5; CDR3nt: TGTGCCAGCAGTCCGGGACAAATAAATCAGCCCCAGCATTTT; CDR3aa: CASSPGQINQPQHF
d_gene: TRBD1; abundance: many; j_gene: TRBJ1-1; v_gene: TRBV4-1; CDR3nt: TGCGCCAGCAGCCACTCGGACAGGGGGCACACTGAAGCTTTCTTT; CDR3aa: CASSHSDRGHTEAFF
d_gene: TRBD2; abundance: NA; j_gene: TRBJ2-5; v_gene: TRBV7-6; CDR3nt: TGTGCCAGCAGCCTCGGCCGACTAGCGGGGGGAAAGACCCAGTACTTC; CDR3aa: CASSLGRLAGGKTQYF
d_gene: TRBD1; abundance: many; j_gene: TRBJ2-6; v_gene: TRBV19; CDR3nt: TGTGCCAGTAGTATGGAGGACAGGGGAGCTGGGGCCAACGTCCTGACTTTC; CDR3aa: CASSMEDRGAGANVLTF
d_gene: NA; abundance: many; j_gene: TRBJ1-2; v_gene: TRBV7-2; CDR3nt: TGTGCCAGCAGCCAAACAGGGCCGGAAAGGGGCTACACCTTC; CDR3aa: CASSQTGPERGYTF
d_gene: NA; abundance: few; j_gene: TRBJ1-2; v_gene: TRBV19; CDR3nt: TGTGCCAGTAGTGCCCACTCGGGGCCCAAAGCGGGCTACACCTTC; CDR3aa: CASSAHSGPKAGYTF
d_gene: TRBD1; abundance: many; j_gene: TRBJ1-1; v_gene: TRBV5-1; CDR3nt: TGTGCCAGCAGTTTGACAGGGGAGAACACTGAAGCTTTCTTT; CDR3aa: CASSLTGENTEAFF
d_gene: NA; abundance: many; j_gene: TRBJ1-1; v_gene: TRBV20-1; CDR3nt: TGCAGTGATCATGTATCATATGCTGAAGCTTTCTTT; CDR3aa: CSDHVSYAEAFF
d_gene: NA; abundance: many; j_gene: TRBJ1-5; v_gene: TRBV7-8; CDR3nt: TGTGCCAGCAGCTTAGTCAGGGATAGCAATCAGCCCCAGCATTTT; CDR3aa: CASSLVRDSNQPQHF
d_gene: NA; abundance: NA; j_gene: TRBJ2-7; v_gene: TRBV6-5; CDR3nt: TGTGCCACACAGTGGGGCTACGAGCAGTACTTC; CDR3aa: CATQWGYEQYF
d_gene: TRBD1; abundance: many; j_gene: TRBJ2-5; v_gene: TRBV7-2; CDR3nt: TGTGCCAGCAGCCGGGGGACAGGGAGGGAGACCCAGTACTTC; CDR3aa: CASSRGTGRETQYF
d_gene: NA; abundance: NA; j_gene: TRBJ1-5; v_gene: TRBV10-3; CDR3nt: TGTGCCATCAGTGACACACCCAGACGCAATCAGCCCCAGCATTTT; CDR3aa: CAISDTPRRNQPQHF
d_gene: NA; abundance: few; j_gene: TRBJ1-5; v_gene: TRBV10-3; CDR3nt: TGTGCCATCAGTCCCTCAGGACCTCATAGCAATCAGCCCCAGCATTTT; CDR3aa: CAISPSGPHSNQPQHF
d_gene: TRBD2; abundance: few; j_gene: TRBJ2-5; v_gene: TRBV12-3/TRBV12-4; CDR3nt: TGTGCCAGCGGACTAGCGGGGGGGCGGGAGACCCAGTACTTC; CDR3aa: CASGLAGGRETQYF
d_gene: NA; abundance: many; j_gene: TRBJ2-7; v_gene: TRBV10-3; CDR3nt: TGTGCCATCAGCTTGACAGAAAACTACGAGCAGTACTTC; CDR3aa: CAISLTENYEQYF
d_gene: NA; abundance: NA; j_gene: TRBJ2-7; v_gene: TRBV12-2; CDR3nt: TGTGCAAGTCGCTTAGGTGAGGTGGGACTCTTCTACGAGCAGTACTTC; CDR3aa: CASRLGEVGLFYEQYF
d_gene: NA; abundance: many; j_gene: TRBJ1-2; v_gene: TRBV29-1; CDR3nt: TGCAGCGTCCTCGACACGGAGGATGGCTACACCTTC; CDR3aa: CSVLDTEDGYTF
d_gene: TRBD1; abundance: NA; j_gene: TRBJ1-3; v_gene: TRBV20-1; CDR3nt: TGCAGTGCCCGGGACAGCTCTGGAAACACCATATATTTT; CDR3aa: CSARDSSGNTIYF
d_gene: NA; abundance: NA; j_gene: TRBJ1-2; v_gene: TRBV25-1; CDR3nt: TGTGCCAGCAGTAGGGCAGGGCGATCCTCCCATGGCTACACCTTC; CDR3aa: CASSRAGRSSHGYTF
d_gene: NA; abundance: many; j_gene: TRBJ1-5; v_gene: TRBV6-5; CDR3nt: TGTGCCAGCACCGGGGGGATACATCAGCCCCAGCATTTT; CDR3aa: CASTGGIHQPQHF
d_gene: TRBD1; abundance: few; j_gene: TRBJ1-5; v_gene: TRBV6-5; CDR3nt: TGTGCCAGCGGGGAACCCAGGGGGCGCGGGGGCAATCAGCCCCAGCATTTT; CDR3aa: CASGEPRGRGGNQPQHF
d_gene: NA; abundance: NA; j_gene: TRBJ1-2; v_gene: TRBV12-3/TRBV12-4; CDR3nt: TGTGCCAGCCGACCTGGGGGAAGGTATGGCTACACCTTC; CDR3aa: CASRPGGRYGYTF
d_gene: NA; abundance: NA; j_gene: TRBJ2-2; v_gene: TRBV9; CDR3nt: TGTGCCAGCAGCGTAGGAGTAGGGGTGATCACCGGGGAGCTGTTTTTT; CDR3aa: CASSVGVGVITGELFF
d_gene: TRBD1; abundance: NA; j_gene: TRBJ2-2; v_gene: TRBV12-3/TRBV12-4; CDR3nt: TGTGCCAGCAGCCCGGACAGGGGATTCGCCGGGGAGCTGTTTTTT; CDR3aa: CASSPDRGFAGELFF
d_gene: TRBD1; abundance: many; j_gene: TRBJ1-1; v_gene: TRBV10-3; CDR3nt: TGTGCCATCTCACTGGTCGGGACAGGGGGCGGAGGAGAGGGAGCTTTCTTT; CDR3aa: CAISLVGTGGGGEGAFF
d_gene: NA; abundance: NA; j_gene: TRBJ1-1; v_gene: TRBV10-2; CDR3nt: TGCGCCAGCAGTCCGACGACACTGATCAACACTGAAGCTTTCTTT; CDR3aa: CASSPTTLINTEAFF
d_gene: TRBD1; abundance: many; j_gene: TRBJ1-2; v_gene: TRBV9; CDR3nt: TGTGCCAGCAGCCCCCCTAGGACAGGGGCGGCTGGCTACACCTTC; CDR3aa: CASSPPRTGAAGYTF
d_gene: NA; abundance: NA; j_gene: TRBJ1-3; v_gene: TRBV9; CDR3nt: TGTGCCAGCAGCTCCGGAGGAGCCGGTGGAAACACCATATATTTT; CDR3aa: CASSSGGAGGNTIYF
d_gene: TRBD2; abundance: NA; j_gene: TRBJ2-2; v_gene: TRBV2; CDR3nt: TGTGCCAGCACCTCTCATCGGGGGGCCGGGGAGCTGTTTTTT; CDR3aa: CASTSHRGAGELFF
d_gene: TRBD1; abundance: NA; j_gene: TRBJ1-2; v_gene: TRBV5-6; CDR3nt: TGTGCCAGCAGCCTCCGGGACAGGGGCTACACCTTC; CDR3aa: CASSLRDRGYTF
d_gene: NA; abundance: NA; j_gene: TRBJ2-7; v_gene: TRBV4-3; CDR3nt: TGCGCCAGCAGCCAAAGGGGCGAGGGCTCCTACGAGCAGTACTTC; CDR3aa: CASSQRGEGSYEQYF
d_gene: NA; abundance: few; j_gene: TRBJ2-2; v_gene: TRBV12-3/TRBV12-4; CDR3nt: TGTGCCAGCAGAGCCTTAGGGGGGCACACCGGGGAGCTGTTTTTT; CDR3aa: CASRALGGHTGELFF
d_gene: TRBD1; abundance: many; j_gene: TRBJ1-2; v_gene: TRBV5-1; CDR3nt: TGCGCCAGCCGAACAGGGGTGGATGGCTACACCTTC; CDR3aa: CASRTGVDGYTF
d_gene: NA; abundance: NA; j_gene: TRBJ1-1; v_gene: TRBV7-9; CDR3nt: TGTGCCAGCAGCGGAAATCGGGGGGGGACGGTCACTGAAGCTTTCTTT; CDR3aa: CASSGNRGGTVTEAFF
d_gene: NA; abundance: few; j_gene: TRBJ1-4; v_gene: TRBV7-2; CDR3nt: TGTGCCAGCAGCTTAGCCGGCAGGGCTGCAACTAATGAAAAACTGTTTTTT; CDR3aa: CASSLAGRAATNEKLFF
d_gene: TRBD2; abundance: many; j_gene: TRBJ2-2; v_gene: TRBV2; CDR3nt: TGTGCCAGCAGAAGAGGGACTAGCGGGACCGGGGAGCTGTTTTTT; CDR3aa: CASRRGTSGTGELFF